These T cell receptor beta chains were read from a single sample in a study of CD8 T cells in ankylosing spondylitis. TCRdb independently ran MiXCR on the 5' RACE reads; one entry per CDR3 protein. The sample lists over 30,000 distinct CDR3 sequences, about 15% seen once, with 35% to 50% in the top ten. Sequencing input: blood. These receptors were collected from a male donor with ankylosing spondylitis or in good health (not recorded which). The CDR3 runs from the conserved cysteine through the conserved F or W. A D gene is named only where the DNA matches it firmly. Expanded clones get a size class; other rows say once, few or many, or leave the size out.

TRBJ2-2,-,TRBV5-1,-,TGCGCCAGCAGCTCCGGGACCGCCGGGGAGCTGTTTTTT,CASSSGTAGELFF
TRBJ2-1,few,TRBV4-3,-,TGCGCCAGCAGCCAAGCAGGGGCACGGTACAATGAGCAGTTCTTC,CASSQAGARYNEQFF
TRBJ1-4,-,TRBV14,-,TGTGCCAGCAGCCTCCGGTGGTCCCGGGCTAATGAAAAACTGTTTTTT,CASSLRWSRANEKLFF
TRBJ2-2,few,TRBV7-2,TRBD2,TGTGCCAGCAGCTTAGCGCGACTAGCATCCGGGGAGCTGTTTTTT,CASSLARLASGELFF
TRBJ2-1,-,TRBV29-1,-,TGCAGCGAAAAGGGGGGCTCCTACAATGAGCAGTTCTTC,CSEKGGSYNEQFF
TRBJ2-7,few,TRBV3-1,-,TGTGCCAGCAGCCAAGAGACGCGGACCTACGAGCAGTACTTC,CASSQETRTYEQYF
TRBJ2-1,few,TRBV5-1,-,TGCGCCAGCAGCTTGACAGGGATCAACAATGAGCAGTTCTTC,CASSLTGINNEQFF
TRBJ1-5,-,TRBV12-3/TRBV12-4,-,TGTGCCAGCAGTTTAGAGCGGGGGCCCCAGCATTTT,CASSLERGPQHF
TRBJ1-4,-,TRBV9,-,TGTGCCAGCAGCGCCTTACAGGGAACTAATGAAAAACTGTTTTTT,CASSALQGTNEKLFF
TRBJ1-1,many,TRBV27,-,TGTGCCAGCCGGGCGCAGGGGCGCGCTTTCTTT,CASRAQGRAFF
TRBJ1-1,-,TRBV4-3,-,TGCGCCAGCAGCCAAGCCAGAGGCTTGAACACTGAAGCTTTCTTT,CASSQARGLNTEAFF
TRBJ1-4,few,TRBV15,TRBD1,TGTGCCACCAGCAGAGCAGGGGGCGCACGTGAAAAACTGTTTTTT,CATSRAGGAREKLFF
TRBJ2-5,-,TRBV28,-,TGTGCCAGCAGTTTTGAACAGCAAGAGACCCAGTACTTC,CASSFEQQETQYF
TRBJ2-1,once,TRBV7-2,TRBD2,TGTGCCAGCAGCTTAGCGGGGACTAGCTCCTACAATGAGCAGTTCTTC,CASSLAGTSSYNEQFF
TRBJ2-2,-,TRBV5-1,-,TGCGCCAGCAGCCCCGCAGGGAACAACGGGGAGCTGTTTTTT,CASSPAGNNGELFF
TRBJ2-1,-,TRBV12-3/TRBV12-4,-,TGTGCCAGCAGACGGGACCGATACAATGAGCAGTTCTTC,CASRRDRYNEQFF
TRBJ2-1,few,TRBV3-1,-,TGTGCCAGCAGCCAAGTACAGGCGGATGAGCAGTTCTTC,CASSQVQADEQFF
TRBJ1-1,-,TRBV7-2,-,TGTGCCAGCAGCCACCGGCCCGCTTATAACACTGAAGCTTTCTTT,CASSHRPAYNTEAFF
TRBJ2-7,few,TRBV6-2/TRBV6-3,TRBD1,TGTGCCAGCCGGGGACAGGGCGAATCCTACGAGCAGTACTTC,CASRGQGESYEQYF
TRBJ2-1,few,TRBV15,-,TGTGCCACCAGCAGAGATGGGACACCACTCGATGAGCAGTTCTTC,CATSRDGTPLDEQFF
TRBJ2-3,-,TRBV24-1,TRBD1,TGTGCCACCAGGGCGGGGACAGGGGACACAGATACGCAGTATTTT,CATRAGTGDTDTQYF
TRBJ2-1,-,TRBV20-1,-,TGCAGTGCACGGAACCCGAACAATGAGCAGTTCTTC,CSARNPNNEQFF
TRBJ2-1,-,TRBV28,-,TGTGCCAGCACCCAGACTTGGCTGGAGCAGTTCTTC,CASTQTWLEQFF
TRBJ1-1,few,TRBV5-1,-,TGCGCCAGCAGCGTCCTCAGCCCCGCGAACACTGAAGCTTTCTTT,CASSVLSPANTEAFF
TRBJ2-3,-,TRBV4-1,-,TGCGCCAGCAGCCAAAATGGGGGGTTAGAGACGCAGTATTTT,CASSQNGGLETQYF
TRBJ1-3,-,TRBV20-1,TRBD1,TGCAGTGCTCCCGACAGGGCCACTGGAAACACCATATATTTT,CSAPDRATGNTIYF
TRBJ1-1,-,TRBV6-2/TRBV6-3,-,TGTGCCAGCAGTCCCCCGTGGCAGGGGCACACTGAAGCTTTCTTT,CASSPPWQGHTEAFF
TRBJ1-4,few,TRBV12-3/TRBV12-4,-,TGTGCCAGCAGTCGGATGGCAACTAATGAAAAACTGTTTTTT,CASSRMATNEKLFF
TRBJ2-1,-,TRBV20-1,-,TGCAGTGCTAGAGCACAGGGTATGGATAATGAGCAGTTCTTC,CSARAQGMDNEQFF
TRBJ2-2,few,TRBV29-1,-,TGCAGCGTTGTACTATCCGGGGACGGGGAGCTGTTTTTT,CSVVLSGDGELFF
TRBJ1-2,few,TRBV29-1,-,TGCAGCGTAGCGTCGGGGGCCGACTATGGCTACACCTTC,CSVASGADYGYTF
TRBJ2-7,-,TRBV28,TRBD1,TGTGCCAGCAGTTTAACCCGGGACAGGGGATACGAGCAGTACTTC,CASSLTRDRGYEQYF
TRBJ2-3,-,TRBV5-1,-,TGCGCCAGCAGCTTTGGCCCTACGACAGATACGCAGTATTTT,CASSFGPTTDTQYF
TRBJ1-1,few,TRBV29-1,-,TGCAGCGTTGAACGGTTCCAGAACACTGAAGCTTTCTTT,CSVERFQNTEAFF
TRBJ2-4,few,TRBV4-2,-,TGTGCCAGCAGCCAAGAGGTCGCGGGAAAGAGGGACATTCAGTACTTC,CASSQEVAGKRDIQYF
TRBJ2-3,few,TRBV15,-,TGTGCCACCAGCAGAGATCCGAGGAGCACAGATACGCAGTATTTT,CATSRDPRSTDTQYF
TRBJ2-3,-,TRBV20-1,-,TGCAGTGCCAGGAATGTGGGGGGCCGCACAGATACGCAGTATTTT,CSARNVGGRTDTQYF
TRBJ2-4,-,TRBV29-1,-,TGCAGCGTTCTAGACGCTATAAACATTCAGTACTTC,CSVLDAINIQYF